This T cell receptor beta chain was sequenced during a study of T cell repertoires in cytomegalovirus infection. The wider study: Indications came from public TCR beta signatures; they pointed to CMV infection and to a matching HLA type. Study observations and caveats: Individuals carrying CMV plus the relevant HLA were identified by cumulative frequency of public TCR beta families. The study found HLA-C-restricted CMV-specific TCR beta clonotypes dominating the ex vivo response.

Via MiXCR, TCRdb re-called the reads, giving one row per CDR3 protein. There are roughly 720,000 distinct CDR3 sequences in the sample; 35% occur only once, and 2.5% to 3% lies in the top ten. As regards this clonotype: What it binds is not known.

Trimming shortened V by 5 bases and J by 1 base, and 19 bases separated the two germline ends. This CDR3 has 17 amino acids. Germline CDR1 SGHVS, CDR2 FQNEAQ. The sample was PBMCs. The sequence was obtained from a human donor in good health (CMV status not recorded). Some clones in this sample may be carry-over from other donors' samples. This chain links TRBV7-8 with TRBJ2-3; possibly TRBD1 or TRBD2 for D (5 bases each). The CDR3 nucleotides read TGTGCCAGCAGCGAGGGGTTGTGGAGCAGCCGCACAGATACGCAGTATTTT. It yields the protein CASSEGLWSSRTDTQYF.